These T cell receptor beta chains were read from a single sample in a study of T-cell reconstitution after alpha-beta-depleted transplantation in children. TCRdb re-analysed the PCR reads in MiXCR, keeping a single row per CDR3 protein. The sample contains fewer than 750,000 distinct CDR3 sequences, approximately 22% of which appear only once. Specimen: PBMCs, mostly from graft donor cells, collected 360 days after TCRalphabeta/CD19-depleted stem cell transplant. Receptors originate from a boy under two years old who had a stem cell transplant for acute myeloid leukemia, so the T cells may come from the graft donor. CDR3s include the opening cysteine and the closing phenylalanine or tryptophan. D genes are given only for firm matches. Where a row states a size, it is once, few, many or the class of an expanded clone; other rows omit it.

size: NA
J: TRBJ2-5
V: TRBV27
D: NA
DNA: TGTGCCAGCCGATCGGACTACCAAGAGACCCAGTACTTC
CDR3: CASRSDYQETQYF

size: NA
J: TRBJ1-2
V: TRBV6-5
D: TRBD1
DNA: TGTGCCAGCAGTTACTCGAGGAAGGGACAGGGAAACTATGGCTACACCTTC
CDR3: CASSYSRKGQGNYGYTF

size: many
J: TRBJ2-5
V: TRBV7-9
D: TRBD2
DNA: TGTGCCAGCAGCTTGATAGCGGGGGCTCAGGAGACCCAGTACTTC
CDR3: CASSLIAGAQETQYF

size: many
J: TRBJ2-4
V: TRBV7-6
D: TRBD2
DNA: TGTGCCAGCAGCTTAGTAGCGGGGGGGTTTGGGAACATTCAGTACTTC
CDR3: CASSLVAGGFGNIQYF

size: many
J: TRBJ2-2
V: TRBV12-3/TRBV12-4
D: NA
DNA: TGTGCCAGCAGTATTCTAGCTCCCGGGGAGCTGTTTTTT
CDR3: CASSILAPGELFF

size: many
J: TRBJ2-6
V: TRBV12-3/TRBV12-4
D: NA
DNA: TGTGCCAGCAGCCCAGGACGTCTCTCTGGGGCCAACGTCCTGACTTTC
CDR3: CASSPGRLSGANVLTF

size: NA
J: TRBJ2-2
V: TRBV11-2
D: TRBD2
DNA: TGTGCCAGCAGCTTAATTCGTCCGGGGGGCACCGGGGAGCTGTTTTTT
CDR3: CASSLIRPGGTGELFF

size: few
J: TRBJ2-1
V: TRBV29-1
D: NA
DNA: TGCAGCGTTTGGGGGAACAATGAGCAGTTCTTC
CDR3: CSVWGNNEQFF

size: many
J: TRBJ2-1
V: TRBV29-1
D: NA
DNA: TGCAGCGGCGACTTCCGGGGGAACGATGAGCAGTTCTTC
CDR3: CSGDFRGNDEQFF

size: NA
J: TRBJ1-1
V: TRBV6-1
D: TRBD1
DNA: TGTGCCAGCAGTGAACAGGGGGCCAGCATAACTGAAGCTTTCTTT
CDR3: CASSEQGASITEAFF

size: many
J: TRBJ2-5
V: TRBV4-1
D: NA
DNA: TGCGCCAGCAGCCAAGTCTCCGGGGACAAAGAGACCCAGTACTTC
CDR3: CASSQVSGDKETQYF

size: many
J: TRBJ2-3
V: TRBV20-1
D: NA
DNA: TGCAGTGCTACTCTAGCCGGGGTCCATACGCAGTATTTT
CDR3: CSATLAGVHTQYF

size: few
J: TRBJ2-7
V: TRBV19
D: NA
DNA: TGTGCCAGTAGTACCTTTCCGGGGAGCTCCTACGAGCAGTACTTC
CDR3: CASSTFPGSSYEQYF

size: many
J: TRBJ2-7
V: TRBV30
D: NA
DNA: TGTGCCTGGAGTGTTTTACAGAGCGTGAGCGAGCAGTACTTC
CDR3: CAWSVLQSVSEQYF

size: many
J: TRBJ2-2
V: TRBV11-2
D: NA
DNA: TGTGCCAGCATAGGGCAGGGGATCGGCGGGGAGCTGTTTTTT
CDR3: CASIGQGIGGELFF

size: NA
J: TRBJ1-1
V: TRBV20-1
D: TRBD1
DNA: TGCAGAATACCGGGACAGGGGACTGAAGCTTTCTTT
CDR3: CRIPGQGTEAFF

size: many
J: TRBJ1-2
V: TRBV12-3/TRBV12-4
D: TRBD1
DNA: TGTGCCAGCAAACAGGGGGCCTATGGCTACACCTTC
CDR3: CASKQGAYGYTF

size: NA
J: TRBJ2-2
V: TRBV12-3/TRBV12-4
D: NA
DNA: TGTGCCAGCAACGCGCCGACCAACACCGGGGAGCTGTTTTTT
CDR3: CASNAPTNTGELFF

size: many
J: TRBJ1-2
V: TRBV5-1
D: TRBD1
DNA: TGCGCCAGCAGCTTGGAGGGACAGGGCTATGGCTACACCTTC
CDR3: CASSLEGQGYGYTF

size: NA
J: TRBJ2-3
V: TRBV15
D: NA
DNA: TGTGCCACCAGCAGAGACCTTTGGGACCCAGATACGCAGTATTTT
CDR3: CATSRDLWDPDTQYF

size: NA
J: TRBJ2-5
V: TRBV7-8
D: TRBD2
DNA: TGTGCCAGCAGCTTCAGCGAGCGGGGGGGAGAAGAGACCCAGTACTTC
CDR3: CASSFSERGGEETQYF

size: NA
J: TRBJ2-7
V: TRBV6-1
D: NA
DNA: TGTGCCAGCAGTAGAGCGGAGAGCTCCTACGAGCAGTACTTC
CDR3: CASSRAESSYEQYF

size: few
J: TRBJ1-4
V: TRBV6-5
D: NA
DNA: TGTGCCAGCAGTTGGGAGGCGGGTAATGAAAAACTGTTTTTT
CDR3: CASSWEAGNEKLFF

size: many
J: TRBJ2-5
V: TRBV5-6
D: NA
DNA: TGTGCCAGCAGCTTGGTGGGGGTCCAAGAGACCCAGTACTTC
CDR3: CASSLVGVQETQYF

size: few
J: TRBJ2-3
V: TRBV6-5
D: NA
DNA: TGTGCCAGCAGTCACCTAAAAGATGCGCAGTATTTT
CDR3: CASSHLKDAQYF

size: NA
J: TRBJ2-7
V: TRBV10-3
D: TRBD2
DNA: TGTGCCATCAGTGCTTTGCGGGGGGCCTCCTACGAGCAGTACTTC
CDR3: CAISALRGASYEQYF

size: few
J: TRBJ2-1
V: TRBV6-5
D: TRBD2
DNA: TGTGCCAGCAGTTACTCTGGCGCGGGGGGGGACAATGAGCAGTTCTTC
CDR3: CASSYSGAGGDNEQFF

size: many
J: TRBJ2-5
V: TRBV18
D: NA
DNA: TGTGCCAGCTCACCGACGGGGGCAAGGGAGACCCAGTACTTC
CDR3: CASSPTGARETQYF

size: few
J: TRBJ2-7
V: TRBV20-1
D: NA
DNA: TGCAGTGCTAGGCCAGGGGTCCCCTACGAGCAGTACTTC
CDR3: CSARPGVPYEQYF